This T cell receptor (beta chain) originates from a study of blood T cells in healthy people across ages (dated by TCRdb to the mid-2010s). With respect to the entire study: In model experiments, template switching captured roughly one uniquely barcoded TCR beta cDNA molecule for every two T cells. Age-related changes in TCR beta repertoire diversity were measured in the study by deep sequencing normalized with unique cDNA molecular identifiers. Four age groups were formed from the donors: young (average 16 years), middle-aged (approximately 40), aged (around 68) and long-lived (around 80). For two donors (one aged 18 to 30 and one aged 80 or older), the study analyzed two additional independent replicas of 1 million unique cDNA reads from the same blood draw.

Systemically healthy Caucasian individuals from Russia, some 38 in total and aged about 6 to 100 years, were included as donors. Around 10 milliliters of peripheral blood were drawn from each donor into EDTA-treated Vacutainer tubes. Ficoll-Paque density-gradient centrifugation was used to isolate PBMCs, with at least 6.5 million obtained per sample. Trizol reagent was used to extract total RNA from the PBMCs, yielding at least 6 micrograms per sample. Naive CD45RAhigh/CD27high T cell percentages were measured by flow cytometry on a PBMC aliquot from every donor. The receptor library was made with 5' RACE. The sequencing machine was an Illumina HiSeq 2500. A second PCR of roughly 7 to 11 cycles was performed with a sample-barcoded 5' primer and a J-beta primer mix. Each TCR beta cDNA molecule received a unique molecular identifier from a template-switch 5' adaptor carrying 12 random nucleotides. Each sample yielded at least 3 million CDR3-containing paired-end reads. First-strand cDNA was synthesized from all RNA with the Mint cDNA synthesis kit, primed by a TRBC-specific oligonucleotide. Following uracil-DNA glycosylase treatment, all cDNA underwent a first 18-cycle PCR with the universal primers M1SS and BC2_uni_R. The published analysis was carried out like this. Each sample was normalized by randomly selecting 1 million high-quality reads, each carrying a distinct molecular identifier. Instead of being binned into consensus sequences, reads that shared molecular identifiers were thrown out. MiTCR, set to a Q25 quality threshold and the strictest error-elimination algorithm, was used for CDR3 identification, clonotype clustering and error correction. Lower-bound total TCR beta diversity was estimated with a nonparametric unseen species model using Euler transformation. Using fastp at Q25 and MiXCR, TCRdb reprocessed the public reads and kept productive beta chains. A single entry per CDR3 protein holds the most common genes and DNA from its merged rows. TCRdb, rather than the study authors, made the V and J calls. Counted in this sample were roughly 800,000 distinct CDR3 sequences; roughly 25% of them appeared once. The ten largest make up more than 3% of the sample.

Broad study findings and their caveats: The CMV infection status of donors was not known, potentially confounding age-related changes in expanded clonotypes. Because profiling used bulk unsorted PBMCs, naive and antigen-experienced compartments could not be compared conclusively. Compared with the aged group, the long-lived group had more naive CD4+ T cells, fewer expanded clones and increased TCR diversity, suggesting age selection. There was a strong correlation between observed TCR beta diversity and the percentage of naive T cells measured by flow cytometry. As age increased, observed TCR beta diversity per million T cells dropped in a roughly linear way, and a significant reduction was already evident by age roughly 40. Total diversity estimates from one million sequenced T cells were considered lower bounds and underestimates.

Taken from the germline V gene, the CDR1 and CDR2 loops are WSHSY and SAAADI. Compared with germline, V lacks 10 bases and J lacks 5 bases; bases without a gene match: 9. Spanning cysteine to phenylalanine, the CDR3 consists of 14 amino acids. The retained sequence is limited to the CDR3, 42 bases, with the frame set at the first base. This clonotype was observed a handful of times. No antigen is known for it. No per-base quality is available; no much larger clone lies one base away. This same sample was also part of a study on T cells of mothers and their children. That second publication adds: The donors were nine systemically healthy Caucasian individuals, made up of three mothers and their six children. cDNA synthesis consumed the entire amount of extracted RNA, loaded at about 1.5 ug RNA in each 15 ul reaction. Sample barcodes and 2-4 random nucleotides were added via the M1S primer in the second PCR. Each mother yielded over 10 million TCR beta CDR3 reads and each child 2.5 million to 3 million reads. TCR recombination output is similarly shaped by thymic selection in related and unrelated pairs, with a minor effect exerted by inherited differences. Related mother-child pairs always showed normalized repertoire overlap that was slightly higher than in unrelated mother-child pairs, though the difference was never significant. No persistent microchimeric T cell clones were found, with a detection sensitivity of roughly 92 clones per million clonotypes. To look for features that set related mother-child pairs apart from unrelated individuals, the researchers ran deep NGS to compare the TCR beta repertoires of mothers and children. Mothers averaged 40 +/- 4 years of age and children averaged about 10 +/- 4 years. After adapter ligation with NEBNext reagents, the libraries were sequenced on Illumina HiSeq 2000 with 100+100 nt paired-end reads. Mother and child libraries were prepared a month apart and sequenced in separate runs to prevent cross-contamination. For each donor, between 500,000 and 2,000,000 distinct TCR beta clonotypes were identified. Naive TCR beta clonotypes were estimated from low-frequency clonotypes matched to each donor's FACS-determined naive share, without sorting.

The TCR originated in a boy aged 10-17 years in good health. Sequences were obtained from blood. The chain couples TRBV10-2 to TRBJ2-7; 12 nucleotides in the junction match TRBD1. The bases are TGCGCCATCTCCTTGGGGACAGGGGGCAACGAGCAGTACTTC. Its protein reads: CAISLGTGGNEQYF.